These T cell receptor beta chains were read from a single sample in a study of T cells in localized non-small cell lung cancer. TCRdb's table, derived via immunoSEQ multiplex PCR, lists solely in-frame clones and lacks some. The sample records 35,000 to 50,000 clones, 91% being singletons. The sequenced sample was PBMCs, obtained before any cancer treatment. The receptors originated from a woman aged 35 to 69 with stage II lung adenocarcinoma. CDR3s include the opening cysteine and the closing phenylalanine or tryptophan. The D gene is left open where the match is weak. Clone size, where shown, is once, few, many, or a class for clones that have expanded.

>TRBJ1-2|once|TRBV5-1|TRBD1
CASSRTGLDYGYTF
TGCGCCAGCAGCCGGACAGGGTTGGACTATGGCTACACCTTC
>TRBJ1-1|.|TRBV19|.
CASSAETGNTEAFF
TGTGCCAGTAGTGCCGAGACAGGGAACACTGAAGCTTTCTTT
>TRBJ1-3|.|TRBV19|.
CASSPRGAASGNTIYF
TGTGCCAGTAGTCCCCGGGGGGCCGCCTCTGGAAACACCATATATTTT
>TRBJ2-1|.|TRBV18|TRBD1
CASSLQGALNNEQFF
TGTGCCAGCTCACTACAGGGGGCCCTTAACAATGAGCAGTTCTTC
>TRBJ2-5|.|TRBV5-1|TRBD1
CASSYRGQETQYF
TGCGCCAGCAGCTACAGGGGGCAAGAGACCCAGTACTTC
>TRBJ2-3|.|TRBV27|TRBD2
CASSSPSGTQYF
TGTGCCAGCAGTTCCCCTAGCGGTACGCAGTATTTT
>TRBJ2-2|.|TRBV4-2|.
CASSQERSSGNTGELFF
TGTGCCAGCAGCCAAGAGAGGAGTAGCGGGAACACCGGGGAGCTGTTTTTT
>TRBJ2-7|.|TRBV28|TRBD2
CASSVGTSGPYEQYF
TGTGCCAGCAGTGTAGGCACTAGCGGCCCCTACGAGCAGTACTTC
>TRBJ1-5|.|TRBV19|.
CASSKRDHYQPQHF
TGTGCCAGTAGTAAGAGGGATCACTATCAGCCCCAGCATTTT
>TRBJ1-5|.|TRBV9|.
CASSGGSLNSNQPQHF
TGTGCCAGCAGCGGGGGATCTCTAAATAGCAATCAGCCCCAGCATTTT
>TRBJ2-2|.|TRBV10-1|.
CASSEGTPGELFF
TGCGCCAGCAGTGAGGGGACTCCCGGGGAGCTGTTTTTT
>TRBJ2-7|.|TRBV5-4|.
CASSSEAQGYYEQYF
TGTGCCAGCAGCTCAGAGGCCCAGGGTTACTACGAGCAGTACTTC
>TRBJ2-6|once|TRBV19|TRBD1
CASSSGTGGTSGANVLTF
TGTGCCAGTAGTTCGGGGACAGGGGGAACGTCTGGGGCCAACGTCCTGACTTTC
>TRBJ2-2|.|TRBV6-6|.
CASRQGRTGELFF
TGTGCCAGCAGGCAGGGACGCACCGGGGAGCTGTTTTTT
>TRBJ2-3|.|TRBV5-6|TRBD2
CASYRTSDTDTQYF
TGTGCCAGCTATCGGACTAGCGACACAGATACGCAGTATTTT
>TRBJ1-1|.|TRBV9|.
CASSPIGARYTEAFF
TGTGCCAGCAGCCCTATCGGGGCGCGCTATACTGAAGCTTTCTTT
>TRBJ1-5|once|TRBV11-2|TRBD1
CASSLGAGTENQPQHF
TGTGCCAGCAGCTTAGGTGCCGGGACAGAAAATCAGCCCCAGCATTTT
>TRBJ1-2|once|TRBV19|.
CASSKSGKVGYTF
TGTGCCAGTAGTAAATCGGGGAAAGTAGGCTACACCTTC
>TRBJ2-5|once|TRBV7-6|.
CASSLFQETQYF
TGTGCCAGCAGCTTATTCCAAGAGACCCAGTACTTC
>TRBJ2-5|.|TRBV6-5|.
CASSYSIEGETQYF
TGTGCCAGCAGTTACTCGATAGAAGGGGAGACCCAGTACTTC
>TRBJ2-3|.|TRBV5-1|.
CASSSQTSGRKTDTQYF
TGCGCCAGCAGCTCCCAGACCTCCGGGAGAAAAACAGATACGCAGTATTTT
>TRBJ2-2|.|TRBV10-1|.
CASSDSRAGGELFF
TGCGCCAGCAGTGACAGCAGAGCTGGCGGGGAGCTGTTTTTT
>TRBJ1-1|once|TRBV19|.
CASSIAGGRTGEAFF
TGTGCCAGTAGTATAGCGGGCGGCCGTACGGGTGAAGCTTTCTTT
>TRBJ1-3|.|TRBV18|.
CASSPNAHTGSGNTIYF
TGTGCCAGCTCACCAAATGCTCACACAGGGTCTGGAAACACCATATATTTT
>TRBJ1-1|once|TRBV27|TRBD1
CASSSTTGGTEAFF
TGTGCCAGCAGTTCTACTACAGGGGGCACTGAAGCTTTCTTT
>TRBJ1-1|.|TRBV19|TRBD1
CASSILQGGNTEAFF
TGTGCCAGTAGTATACTACAGGGGGGGAACACTGAAGCTTTCTTT
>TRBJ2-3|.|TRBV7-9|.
CASSLVGGAITDTQYF
TGTGCCAGCAGCTTAGTAGGCGGGGCCATCACAGATACGCAGTATTTT
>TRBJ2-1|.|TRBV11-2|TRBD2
CASSGTSGGFTYNEQFF
TGTGCCAGCAGCGGGACTAGCGGGGGGTTCACCTACAATGAGCAGTTCTTC
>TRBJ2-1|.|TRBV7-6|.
CASSLGPNDNEQFF
TGTGCCAGCAGCTTAGGTCCGAACGACAATGAGCAGTTCTTC
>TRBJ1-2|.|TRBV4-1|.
CASSLAGANYGYTF
TGCGCCAGCAGCCTGGCCGGAGCTAACTATGGCTACACCTTC
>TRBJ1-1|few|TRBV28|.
CASSLVLMNTEAFF
TGTGCCAGCAGTCTGGTGCTTATGAACACTGAAGCTTTCTTT
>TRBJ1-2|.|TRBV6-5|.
CASHNLHNYGYTF
TGTGCCAGCCATAATTTGCATAACTATGGCTACACCTTC
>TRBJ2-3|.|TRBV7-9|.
CASSSGTPPPATQYF
TGTGCCAGCAGCTCTGGGACTCCCCCACCCGCTACGCAGTATTTT